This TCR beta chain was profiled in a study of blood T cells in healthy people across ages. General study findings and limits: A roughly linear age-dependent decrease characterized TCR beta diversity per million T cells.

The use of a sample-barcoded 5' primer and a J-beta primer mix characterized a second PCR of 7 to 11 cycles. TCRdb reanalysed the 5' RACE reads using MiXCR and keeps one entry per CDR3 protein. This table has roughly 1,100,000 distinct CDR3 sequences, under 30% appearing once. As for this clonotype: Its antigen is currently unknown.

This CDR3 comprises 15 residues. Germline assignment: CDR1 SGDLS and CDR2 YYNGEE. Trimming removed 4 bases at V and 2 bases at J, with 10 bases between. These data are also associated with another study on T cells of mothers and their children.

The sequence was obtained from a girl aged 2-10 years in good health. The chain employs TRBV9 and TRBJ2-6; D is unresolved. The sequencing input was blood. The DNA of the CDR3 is TGTGCCAGCAGCCGTATGGGTACTGGGGCCAACGTCCTGACTTTC. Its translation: CASSRMGTGANVLTF.